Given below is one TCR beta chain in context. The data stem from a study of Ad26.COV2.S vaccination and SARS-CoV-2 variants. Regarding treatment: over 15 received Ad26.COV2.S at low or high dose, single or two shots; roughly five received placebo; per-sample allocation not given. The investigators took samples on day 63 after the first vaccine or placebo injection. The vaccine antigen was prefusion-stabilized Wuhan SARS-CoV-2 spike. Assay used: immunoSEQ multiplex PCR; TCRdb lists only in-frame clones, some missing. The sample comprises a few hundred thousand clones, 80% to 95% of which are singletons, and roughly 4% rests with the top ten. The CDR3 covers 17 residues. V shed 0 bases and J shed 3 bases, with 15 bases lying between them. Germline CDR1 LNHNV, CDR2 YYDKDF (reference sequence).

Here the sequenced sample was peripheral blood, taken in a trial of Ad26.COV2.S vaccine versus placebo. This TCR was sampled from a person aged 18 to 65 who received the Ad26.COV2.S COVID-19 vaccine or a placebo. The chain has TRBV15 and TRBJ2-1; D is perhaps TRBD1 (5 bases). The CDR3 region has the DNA TGTGCCACCAGCAGAGATCAGGGTGCGGTCCTCTACAATGAGCAGTTCTTC. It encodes CATSRDQGAVLYNEQFF.